This TCR beta chain was identified in a study of PD-1 blockade in classical Hodgkin lymphoma. Points on this clone: Its antigen is undetermined.

Method: immunoSEQ multiplex PCR; TCRdb's copy keeps in-frame clones and lacks some. Of about 15,000 clones listed, approximately 80% are singletons. All trial patients relapsed after autologous stem cell transplantation. Patients reached a best response of complete response, partial response or progressive disease. Points from the study as a whole: Reports described newly diagnosed patients as having lower baseline TCR diversity than healthy donors.

The source is a human donor with classical Hodgkin lymphoma. The material sequenced was peripheral blood mononuclear cells (PBMCs), taken before the second cycle of nivolumab.

The chain's CDR3 is CASSEQGGGELFF. The DNA of the CDR3 is TGTGCCAGCAGTGAACAGGGGGGCGGGGAGCTGTTTTTT. The V and J genes are TRBV2 and TRBJ2-2, with D perhaps TRBD1 (7 bases). The CDR3 runs to 13 residues. V was pared by 2 bases and J by 7 bases, with 8 bases between. Germline loops: CDR1 SNHLY, CDR2 FYNNEI.